One sample yielded the 15 T cell receptor beta chains listed below, sequenced in a study of blood T cells in healthy people across ages. The second PCR ran about 6 to 11 cycles with a sample-barcoded 5' primer and J-beta primers. One entry per CDR3 protein, called by TCRdb with MiXCR from the 5' RACE reads. The sample consists of around 850,000 distinct CDR3 sequences, 30% to 45% of them appearing once. Sample: blood. The source of these receptors is a man aged 18 to 30 in good health.

The CDR3 protein is CASNNTLHSGGETQYF. CDR3 coding DNA: TGTGCCAGCAACAACACCCTCCATAGCGGCGGGGAGACCCAGTACTTC. The gene calls are TRBV7-9 and TRBJ2-7; D is possibly TRBD2 (6 bases). TRBJ2-5 matches the DNA end more closely, so the J call is doubtful. This CDR3 region has 16 residues. Per germline, CDR1 SEHNR and CDR2 FQNEAQ (reference sequence).

This chain connects TRBV10-3 to TRBJ2-1; 7 positions match TRBD1. The V gene's germline CDR1 is ENHRY and CDR2 SYGVKD. V trimming: 11 bases; J trimming: 10 bases; junction bases outside the gene matches: 14. CDR3 size: 13 residues. CDR3 sequence reads: CASAGTEISEQFF. CDR3 bases: TGTGCCTCAGCCGGGACAGAGATTAGCGAGCAGTTCTTC.

This rearrangement joins TRBV13 to TRBJ2-5; D gene unclear. The germline V gene has CDR1 PRHDT and CDR2 FYEKMQ (reference sequence). CDR3 length: 13 amino acids. V lost 5 bases and J lost 2, with 9 bases in between. CDR3 in DNA: TGTGCCAGCAGCGTGCCACAGCAAGAGACCCAGTACTTC. Translating it yields CASSVPQQETQYF.

This clonotype was seen a few times. V gene TRBV6-5 combines with J gene TRBJ1-5, with D maybe TRBD1 (5 bases). Germline CDR1 and CDR2: MNHEY and SVGAGI. V lost 0 bases and J 0 bases, leaving 24 bases between the germline ends. The CDR3 consists of 21 residues. CDR3 amino acids: CASSYSTPWAGPDVSNQPQHF. The CDR3 coding sequence is TGTGCCAGCAGTTACTCCACCCCCTGGGCGGGACCTGATGTTAGCAATCAGCCCCAGCATTTT.

Regarding this clonotype: A much larger clone lies a single base off, so this may be a read error. V gene TRBV7-7 combines with J gene TRBJ2-5; unclear D gene. The DNA end lines up better with TRBJ2-1; the J call may be wrong. Germline loops: CDR1 SSHAT, CDR2 FNYEAQ (reference sequence). The CDR3 length is 14 residues. DNA of the CDR3: TGTGCCAGCAGCCCCAGTGCGGACCAAGAGACCCAGTTCTTC. Residues: CASSPSADQETQFF.

This clonotype was picked up a small number of times. This sequence joins TRBV6-6 and TRBJ1-1, with TRBD1 matching 8 bases. Germline values: CDR1 MNHNY, CDR2 SVGAGI (reference sequence). The CDR3 has 16 residues. Trimming at V came to 2 bases and at J to 3 bases, leaving 8 bases not matched to a gene. The DNA for the CDR3 is TGTGCCAGCAGTTACCGTACTGGACAGGGTGACACTGAAGCTTTCTTT. Residues: CASSYRTGQGDTEAFF.

This rearrangement joins TRBV6-6 to TRBJ1-4; D ambiguous. Per the germline V gene, CDR1 is MNHNY and CDR2 is SVGAGI (reference sequence). V lost 3 bases and J lost 8, with 13 bases in between. CDR3 length: 14 residues. The CDR3 DNA sequence: TGTGCCAGCAGTTATGGCCATGAGGACGAAAAACTGTTTTTT. Translated: CASSYGHEDEKLFF.

The chain combines TRBV27 with TRBJ1-6; 10 nucleotides match TRBD1. V lost 5 bases and J lost 10; bases outside the gene matches: 8. This CDR3 spans 15 amino acids. CDR1 is MNHEY, CDR2 SMNVEV, per germline (reference sequence). DNA for the CDR3: TGTGCCAGCAGTACATCCGGGACAGGGGACTCACCCCTCCACTTT. Encoded protein: CASSTSGTGDSPLHF.

A note on this clonotype: A read error may explain this, as a much larger clone is one base away. This chain connects TRBV7-9 to TRBJ2-5; D might be TRBD1 or TRBD2, each matching 6 bases. The germline gives CDR1 SEHNR, CDR2 FQNEAQ (reference sequence). V was trimmed by 4 bases and J by 11 bases, leaving 29 bases between them. The CDR3 runs 17 residues. This CDR3 reads CASSSPPGASRINEQYF. CDR3 nucleotide sequence: TGTGCCAGCAGCTCTCCCCCGGGGGCTAGTCGGATCAATGAGCAGTACTTC.

This clonotype was recorded a few times. The chain couples TRBV5-1 to TRBJ2-5, with D tentatively TRBD1 (5 bases). Germline V lookup: CDR1 SGHRS, CDR2 YFSETQ. Trimming took off 4 bases at V and 1 base at J, with 14 bases between the two ends. This CDR3 is 15 amino acids long. CDR3 protein: CASSPSTTAQETQYF. The CDR3 nucleotides read TGCGCCAGCAGCCCCTCAACGACAGCCCAAGAGACCCAGTACTTC.

This clonotype was observed a single time. The V and J genes are TRBV27 and TRBJ1-2; D remains unclear. V was pared by 1 base and J by 2 bases, with 5 bases between. Germline CDR1 is MNHEY and CDR2 is SMNVEV (reference sequence). The CDR3 is 13 amino acids. CDR3 in amino acids: CASSLFGNYGYTF. CDR3 DNA: TGTGCCAGCAGTTTATTTGGCAACTATGGCTACACCTTC.

The chain couples TRBV12-3 or TRBV12-4 to TRBJ1-2; D call uncertain. This CDR3 is built from 15 residues. The ends were cut back, 5 bases at V and 3 bases at J, with 16 bases in the middle. The CDR3 region has the DNA TGTGCCAGCAGTCCAGGCTTTCAGGAGTACTATGGCTACACCTTC. Its translation: CASSPGFQEYYGYTF.

This clonotype was counted only a few times. This chain uses TRBV4-2 with TRBJ2-2; 7 positions match TRBD2. Germline values: CDR1 LGHNA, CDR2 YNFKEQ. The CDR3 consists of 16 residues. The junction had 3 bases not matched to a gene; V was cut back by 1 base and J by 1 base. The CDR3 loop is CASSQVAGENTGELFF. The CDR3, as DNA: TGTGCCAGCAGCCAAGTGGCGGGGGAGAACACCGGGGAGCTGTTTTTT.

The genes are TRBV20-1 and TRBJ2-1; TRBD2 matches at 8 bases. Judging by the DNA end, TRBJ2-7 fits better; the J call may be wrong. The V gene's germline CDR1 is DFQATT and CDR2 SNEGSKA (reference sequence). This CDR3 contains 15 residues. CDR3 bases: TGCAGTGCTAGTCCGGGACTAGGGGTCGGCTATGAGCAGTACTTC. Its translation is CSASPGLGVGYEQYF.

V and J are TRBV3-1 and TRBJ2-2, with D unresolved. The V end was cut by 5 bases, the J end by 6 bases, with 13 bases between. The CDR3 covers 14 residues. CDR1 is LGHDT, CDR2 YNNKEL, per germline (reference sequence). DNA for the CDR3: TGTGCCAGCAGCGCAGACTGGACGGCCGGGGAGCTGTTTTTT. Protein: CASSADWTAGELFF.